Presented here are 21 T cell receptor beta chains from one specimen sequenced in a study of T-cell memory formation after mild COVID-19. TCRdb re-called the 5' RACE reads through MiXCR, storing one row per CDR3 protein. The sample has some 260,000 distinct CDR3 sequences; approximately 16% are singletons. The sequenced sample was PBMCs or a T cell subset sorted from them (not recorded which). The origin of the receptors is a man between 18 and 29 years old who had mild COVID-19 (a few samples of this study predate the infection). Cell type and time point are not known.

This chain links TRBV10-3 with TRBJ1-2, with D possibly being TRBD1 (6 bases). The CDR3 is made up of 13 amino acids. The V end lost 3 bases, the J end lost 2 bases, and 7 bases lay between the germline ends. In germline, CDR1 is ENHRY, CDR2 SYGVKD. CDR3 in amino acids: CAISEGQNYGYTF. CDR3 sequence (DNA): TGTGCCATCAGTGAAGGACAGAACTATGGCTACACCTTC.

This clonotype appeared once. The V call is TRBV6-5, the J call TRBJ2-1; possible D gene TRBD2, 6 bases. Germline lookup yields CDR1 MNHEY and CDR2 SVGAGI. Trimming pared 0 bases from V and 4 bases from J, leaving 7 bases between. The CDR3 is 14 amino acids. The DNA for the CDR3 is TGTGCCAGCAGTTACTCGGAGGGTTACAATGAGCAGTTCTTC. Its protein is CASSYSEGYNEQFF.

CDR3 loop: CSANRVETQYF. Here the CDR3 DNA reads TGCAGTGCTAACCGAGTGGAGACCCAGTACTTC. The chain joins TRBV20-1 to TRBJ2-5, with D uncertain. V was pared by 4 bases and J by 5 bases, with 8 bases between. Germline loops: CDR1 DFQATT, CDR2 SNEGSKA (reference sequence). CDR3 length: 11 residues.

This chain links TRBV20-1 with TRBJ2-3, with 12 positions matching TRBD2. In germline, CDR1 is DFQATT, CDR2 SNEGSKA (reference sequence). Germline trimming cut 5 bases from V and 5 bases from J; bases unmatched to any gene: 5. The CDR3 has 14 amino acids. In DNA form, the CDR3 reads TGCAGTGCTCCACTAGCGGGGGGTATAGATACGCAGTATTTT. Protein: CSAPLAGGIDTQYF.

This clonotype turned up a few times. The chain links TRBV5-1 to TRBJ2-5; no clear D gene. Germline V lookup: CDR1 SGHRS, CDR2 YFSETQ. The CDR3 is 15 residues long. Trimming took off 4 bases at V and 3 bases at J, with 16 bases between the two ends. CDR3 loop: CASSPSRTAEETQYF. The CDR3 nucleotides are TGCGCCAGCAGCCCGAGTCGGACGGCTGAAGAGACCCAGTACTTC. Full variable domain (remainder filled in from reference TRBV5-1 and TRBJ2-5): KAGVTQTPRYLIKTRGQQVTLSCSPISGHRSVSWYQQTPGQGLQFLFEYFSETQRNKGNFPGRFSGRQFSNSRSEMNVSTLELGDSALYLCASSPSRTAEETQYFGPGTRLLVL.

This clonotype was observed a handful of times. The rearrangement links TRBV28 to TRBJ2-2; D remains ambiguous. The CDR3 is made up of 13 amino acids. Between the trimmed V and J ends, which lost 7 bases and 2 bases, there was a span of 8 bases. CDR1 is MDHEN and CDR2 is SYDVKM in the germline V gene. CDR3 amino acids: CASKQTNTGELFF. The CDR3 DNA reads TGTGCCAGCAAACAGACAAACACCGGGGAGCTGTTTTTT.

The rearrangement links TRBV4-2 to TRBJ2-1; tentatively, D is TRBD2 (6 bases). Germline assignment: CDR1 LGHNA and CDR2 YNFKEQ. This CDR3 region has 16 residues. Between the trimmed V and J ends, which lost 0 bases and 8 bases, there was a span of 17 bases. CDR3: CASSQDAGLSLHEQFF. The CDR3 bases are TGTGCCAGCAGCCAAGATGCGGGACTGTCCCTCCATGAGCAGTTCTTC.

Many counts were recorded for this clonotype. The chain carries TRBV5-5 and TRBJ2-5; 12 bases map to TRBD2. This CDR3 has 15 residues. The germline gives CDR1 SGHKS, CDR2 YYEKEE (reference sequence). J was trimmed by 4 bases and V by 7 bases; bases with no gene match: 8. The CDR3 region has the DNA TGTGCCAGCGGAATACTAGCGGGGGGCGGAGAGACCCAGTACTTC. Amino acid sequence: CASGILAGGGETQYF.

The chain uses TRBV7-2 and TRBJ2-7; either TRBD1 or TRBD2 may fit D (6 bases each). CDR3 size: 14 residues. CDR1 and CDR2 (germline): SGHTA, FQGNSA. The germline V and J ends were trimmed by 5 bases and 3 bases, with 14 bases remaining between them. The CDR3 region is CASSIDGGLYEQYF. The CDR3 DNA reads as TGTGCCAGCAGCATAGATGGGGGGCTCTACGAGCAGTACTTC.

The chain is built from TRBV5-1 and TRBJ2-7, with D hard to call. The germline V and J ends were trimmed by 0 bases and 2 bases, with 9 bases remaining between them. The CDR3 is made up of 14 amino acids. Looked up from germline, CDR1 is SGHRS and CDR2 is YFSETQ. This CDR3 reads CASSLGTTAYEQYF. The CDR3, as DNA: TGCGCCAGCAGCTTGGGGACGACGGCCTACGAGCAGTACTTC.

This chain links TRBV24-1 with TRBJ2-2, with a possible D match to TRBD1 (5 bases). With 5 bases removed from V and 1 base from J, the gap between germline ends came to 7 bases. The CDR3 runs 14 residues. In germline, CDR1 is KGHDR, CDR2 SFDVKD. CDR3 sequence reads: CATSGTLNTGELFF. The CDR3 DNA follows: TGTGCCACCAGTGGGACATTGAACACCGGGGAGCTGTTTTTT.

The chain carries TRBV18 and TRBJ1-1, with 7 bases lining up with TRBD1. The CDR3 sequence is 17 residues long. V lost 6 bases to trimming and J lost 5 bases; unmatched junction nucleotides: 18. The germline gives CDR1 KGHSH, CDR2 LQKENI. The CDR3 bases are TGTGCCAGCTCCTCCCAGGGGGTGCAGGGGAGAGGGACTGAAGCTTTCTTT. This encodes CASSSQGVQGRGTEAFF.

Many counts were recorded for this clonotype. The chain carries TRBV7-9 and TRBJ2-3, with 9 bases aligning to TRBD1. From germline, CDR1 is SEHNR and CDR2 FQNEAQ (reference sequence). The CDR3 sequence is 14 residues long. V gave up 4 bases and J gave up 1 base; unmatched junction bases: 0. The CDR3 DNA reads TGTGCCAGCAGCTGGACAGGGGGCACAGATACGCAGTATTTT. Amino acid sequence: CASSWTGGTDTQYF.

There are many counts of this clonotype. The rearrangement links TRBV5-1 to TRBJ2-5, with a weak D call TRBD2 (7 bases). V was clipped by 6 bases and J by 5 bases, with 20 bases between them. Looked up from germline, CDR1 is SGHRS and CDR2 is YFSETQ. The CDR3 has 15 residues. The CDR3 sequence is CASNPGRGGAETQYF. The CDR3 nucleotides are TGCGCCAGCAACCCTGGGAGGGGGGGGGCCGAGACCCAGTACTTC.

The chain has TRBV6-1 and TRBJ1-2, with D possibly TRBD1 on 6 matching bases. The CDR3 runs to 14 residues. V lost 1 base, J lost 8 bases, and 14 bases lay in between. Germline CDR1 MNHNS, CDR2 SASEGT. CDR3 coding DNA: TGTGCCAGCAGTGAAGTACCAGGGGATGGCGGCTACACCTTC. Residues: CASSEVPGDGGYTF.

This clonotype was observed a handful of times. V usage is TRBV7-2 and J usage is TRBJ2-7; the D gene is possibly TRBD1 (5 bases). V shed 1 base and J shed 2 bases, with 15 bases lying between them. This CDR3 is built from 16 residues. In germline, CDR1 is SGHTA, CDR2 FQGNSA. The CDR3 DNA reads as TGTGCCAGCAGCTTAGAAGGGGCAGGGTCGCCCTACGAGCAGTACGTC. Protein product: CASSLEGAGSPYEQYV.

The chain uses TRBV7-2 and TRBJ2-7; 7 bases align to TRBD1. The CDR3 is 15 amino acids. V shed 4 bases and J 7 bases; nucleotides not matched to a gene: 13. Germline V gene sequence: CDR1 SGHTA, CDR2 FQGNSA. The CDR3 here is CASSSPDRAVREQYF. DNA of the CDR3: TGTGCCAGCAGCTCCCCAGACAGGGCCGTCCGGGAGCAGTACTTC.

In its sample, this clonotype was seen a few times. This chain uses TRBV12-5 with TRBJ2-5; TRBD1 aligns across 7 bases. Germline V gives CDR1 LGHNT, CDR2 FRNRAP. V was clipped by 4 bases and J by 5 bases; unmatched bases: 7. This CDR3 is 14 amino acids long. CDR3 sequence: CASGWGQLGETQYF. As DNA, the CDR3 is TGTGCTAGTGGTTGGGGACAGCTGGGGGAGACCCAGTACTTC.

DNA for the CDR3: TGTGCCACCAGTGGATCGGTAGCTGGGGAGCTGTTTTTT. This gives the protein CATSGSVAGELFF. The chain employs TRBV24-1 and TRBJ2-2, with D hard to call. The CDR3 is 13 amino acids. Trimming left V 5 bases short and J 8 bases short, with 11 bases between. Looked up from germline, CDR1 is KGHDR and CDR2 is SFDVKD.

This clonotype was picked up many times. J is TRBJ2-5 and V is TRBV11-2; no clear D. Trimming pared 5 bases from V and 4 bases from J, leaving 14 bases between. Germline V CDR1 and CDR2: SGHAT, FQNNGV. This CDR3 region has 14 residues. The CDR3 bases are TGTGCCAGCAGCCGATCAGACTCGGGAGAGACCCAGTACTTC. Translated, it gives CASSRSDSGETQYF.

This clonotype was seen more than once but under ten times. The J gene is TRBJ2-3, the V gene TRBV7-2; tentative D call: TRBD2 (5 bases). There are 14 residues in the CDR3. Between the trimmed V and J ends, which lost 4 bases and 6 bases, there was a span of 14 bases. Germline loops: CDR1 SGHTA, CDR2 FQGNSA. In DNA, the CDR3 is TGTGCCAGCAGCTCTGAACCGGGGTATGATACGCAGTATTTT. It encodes CASSSEPGYDTQYF.